This T cell receptor (beta chain) was identified during a study of OX40 agonist ivuxolimab in advanced cancers. Study background: A mean age of around 60 years, range roughly 20 to 85, was recorded, and about 83% were male. Study-wide results and limits: The authors did not determine the antigen specificity of the expanded peripheral T cells.

Remarks on this clone: Its target is not known.

Trimming cost V 5 bases and J 1 base, with 14 bases left between them. The CDR3 spans 15 residues. Germline V gives CDR1 SEHNR, CDR2 FQNEAQ (reference sequence). Using immunoSEQ multiplex PCR, the repertoire was profiled, and TCRdb retains in-frame clones only, with some absent. The profile shows just over 60,000 clones, 85% to 95% of them singletons. Patients were excluded for autoimmune disease history or systemic immunosuppression. Blood samples were obtained at baseline, cycle 4 day 1, and cycle 7 day 1. The chain links TRBV7-9 to TRBJ2-5, with D possibly being TRBD2 (5 bases). This clonotype was sampled from an adult with an advanced solid tumor such as melanoma, head and neck, liver or kidney cancer. The sample consisted of CD4+ or CD8+ T cells sorted from blood, taken in a trial of the OX40 agonist ivuxolimab. The CDR3 sequence: CASSQRRASQETQYF. DNA for the CDR3: TGTGCCAGCAGCCAAAGGCGGGCTAGCCAAGAGACCCAGTACTTC.